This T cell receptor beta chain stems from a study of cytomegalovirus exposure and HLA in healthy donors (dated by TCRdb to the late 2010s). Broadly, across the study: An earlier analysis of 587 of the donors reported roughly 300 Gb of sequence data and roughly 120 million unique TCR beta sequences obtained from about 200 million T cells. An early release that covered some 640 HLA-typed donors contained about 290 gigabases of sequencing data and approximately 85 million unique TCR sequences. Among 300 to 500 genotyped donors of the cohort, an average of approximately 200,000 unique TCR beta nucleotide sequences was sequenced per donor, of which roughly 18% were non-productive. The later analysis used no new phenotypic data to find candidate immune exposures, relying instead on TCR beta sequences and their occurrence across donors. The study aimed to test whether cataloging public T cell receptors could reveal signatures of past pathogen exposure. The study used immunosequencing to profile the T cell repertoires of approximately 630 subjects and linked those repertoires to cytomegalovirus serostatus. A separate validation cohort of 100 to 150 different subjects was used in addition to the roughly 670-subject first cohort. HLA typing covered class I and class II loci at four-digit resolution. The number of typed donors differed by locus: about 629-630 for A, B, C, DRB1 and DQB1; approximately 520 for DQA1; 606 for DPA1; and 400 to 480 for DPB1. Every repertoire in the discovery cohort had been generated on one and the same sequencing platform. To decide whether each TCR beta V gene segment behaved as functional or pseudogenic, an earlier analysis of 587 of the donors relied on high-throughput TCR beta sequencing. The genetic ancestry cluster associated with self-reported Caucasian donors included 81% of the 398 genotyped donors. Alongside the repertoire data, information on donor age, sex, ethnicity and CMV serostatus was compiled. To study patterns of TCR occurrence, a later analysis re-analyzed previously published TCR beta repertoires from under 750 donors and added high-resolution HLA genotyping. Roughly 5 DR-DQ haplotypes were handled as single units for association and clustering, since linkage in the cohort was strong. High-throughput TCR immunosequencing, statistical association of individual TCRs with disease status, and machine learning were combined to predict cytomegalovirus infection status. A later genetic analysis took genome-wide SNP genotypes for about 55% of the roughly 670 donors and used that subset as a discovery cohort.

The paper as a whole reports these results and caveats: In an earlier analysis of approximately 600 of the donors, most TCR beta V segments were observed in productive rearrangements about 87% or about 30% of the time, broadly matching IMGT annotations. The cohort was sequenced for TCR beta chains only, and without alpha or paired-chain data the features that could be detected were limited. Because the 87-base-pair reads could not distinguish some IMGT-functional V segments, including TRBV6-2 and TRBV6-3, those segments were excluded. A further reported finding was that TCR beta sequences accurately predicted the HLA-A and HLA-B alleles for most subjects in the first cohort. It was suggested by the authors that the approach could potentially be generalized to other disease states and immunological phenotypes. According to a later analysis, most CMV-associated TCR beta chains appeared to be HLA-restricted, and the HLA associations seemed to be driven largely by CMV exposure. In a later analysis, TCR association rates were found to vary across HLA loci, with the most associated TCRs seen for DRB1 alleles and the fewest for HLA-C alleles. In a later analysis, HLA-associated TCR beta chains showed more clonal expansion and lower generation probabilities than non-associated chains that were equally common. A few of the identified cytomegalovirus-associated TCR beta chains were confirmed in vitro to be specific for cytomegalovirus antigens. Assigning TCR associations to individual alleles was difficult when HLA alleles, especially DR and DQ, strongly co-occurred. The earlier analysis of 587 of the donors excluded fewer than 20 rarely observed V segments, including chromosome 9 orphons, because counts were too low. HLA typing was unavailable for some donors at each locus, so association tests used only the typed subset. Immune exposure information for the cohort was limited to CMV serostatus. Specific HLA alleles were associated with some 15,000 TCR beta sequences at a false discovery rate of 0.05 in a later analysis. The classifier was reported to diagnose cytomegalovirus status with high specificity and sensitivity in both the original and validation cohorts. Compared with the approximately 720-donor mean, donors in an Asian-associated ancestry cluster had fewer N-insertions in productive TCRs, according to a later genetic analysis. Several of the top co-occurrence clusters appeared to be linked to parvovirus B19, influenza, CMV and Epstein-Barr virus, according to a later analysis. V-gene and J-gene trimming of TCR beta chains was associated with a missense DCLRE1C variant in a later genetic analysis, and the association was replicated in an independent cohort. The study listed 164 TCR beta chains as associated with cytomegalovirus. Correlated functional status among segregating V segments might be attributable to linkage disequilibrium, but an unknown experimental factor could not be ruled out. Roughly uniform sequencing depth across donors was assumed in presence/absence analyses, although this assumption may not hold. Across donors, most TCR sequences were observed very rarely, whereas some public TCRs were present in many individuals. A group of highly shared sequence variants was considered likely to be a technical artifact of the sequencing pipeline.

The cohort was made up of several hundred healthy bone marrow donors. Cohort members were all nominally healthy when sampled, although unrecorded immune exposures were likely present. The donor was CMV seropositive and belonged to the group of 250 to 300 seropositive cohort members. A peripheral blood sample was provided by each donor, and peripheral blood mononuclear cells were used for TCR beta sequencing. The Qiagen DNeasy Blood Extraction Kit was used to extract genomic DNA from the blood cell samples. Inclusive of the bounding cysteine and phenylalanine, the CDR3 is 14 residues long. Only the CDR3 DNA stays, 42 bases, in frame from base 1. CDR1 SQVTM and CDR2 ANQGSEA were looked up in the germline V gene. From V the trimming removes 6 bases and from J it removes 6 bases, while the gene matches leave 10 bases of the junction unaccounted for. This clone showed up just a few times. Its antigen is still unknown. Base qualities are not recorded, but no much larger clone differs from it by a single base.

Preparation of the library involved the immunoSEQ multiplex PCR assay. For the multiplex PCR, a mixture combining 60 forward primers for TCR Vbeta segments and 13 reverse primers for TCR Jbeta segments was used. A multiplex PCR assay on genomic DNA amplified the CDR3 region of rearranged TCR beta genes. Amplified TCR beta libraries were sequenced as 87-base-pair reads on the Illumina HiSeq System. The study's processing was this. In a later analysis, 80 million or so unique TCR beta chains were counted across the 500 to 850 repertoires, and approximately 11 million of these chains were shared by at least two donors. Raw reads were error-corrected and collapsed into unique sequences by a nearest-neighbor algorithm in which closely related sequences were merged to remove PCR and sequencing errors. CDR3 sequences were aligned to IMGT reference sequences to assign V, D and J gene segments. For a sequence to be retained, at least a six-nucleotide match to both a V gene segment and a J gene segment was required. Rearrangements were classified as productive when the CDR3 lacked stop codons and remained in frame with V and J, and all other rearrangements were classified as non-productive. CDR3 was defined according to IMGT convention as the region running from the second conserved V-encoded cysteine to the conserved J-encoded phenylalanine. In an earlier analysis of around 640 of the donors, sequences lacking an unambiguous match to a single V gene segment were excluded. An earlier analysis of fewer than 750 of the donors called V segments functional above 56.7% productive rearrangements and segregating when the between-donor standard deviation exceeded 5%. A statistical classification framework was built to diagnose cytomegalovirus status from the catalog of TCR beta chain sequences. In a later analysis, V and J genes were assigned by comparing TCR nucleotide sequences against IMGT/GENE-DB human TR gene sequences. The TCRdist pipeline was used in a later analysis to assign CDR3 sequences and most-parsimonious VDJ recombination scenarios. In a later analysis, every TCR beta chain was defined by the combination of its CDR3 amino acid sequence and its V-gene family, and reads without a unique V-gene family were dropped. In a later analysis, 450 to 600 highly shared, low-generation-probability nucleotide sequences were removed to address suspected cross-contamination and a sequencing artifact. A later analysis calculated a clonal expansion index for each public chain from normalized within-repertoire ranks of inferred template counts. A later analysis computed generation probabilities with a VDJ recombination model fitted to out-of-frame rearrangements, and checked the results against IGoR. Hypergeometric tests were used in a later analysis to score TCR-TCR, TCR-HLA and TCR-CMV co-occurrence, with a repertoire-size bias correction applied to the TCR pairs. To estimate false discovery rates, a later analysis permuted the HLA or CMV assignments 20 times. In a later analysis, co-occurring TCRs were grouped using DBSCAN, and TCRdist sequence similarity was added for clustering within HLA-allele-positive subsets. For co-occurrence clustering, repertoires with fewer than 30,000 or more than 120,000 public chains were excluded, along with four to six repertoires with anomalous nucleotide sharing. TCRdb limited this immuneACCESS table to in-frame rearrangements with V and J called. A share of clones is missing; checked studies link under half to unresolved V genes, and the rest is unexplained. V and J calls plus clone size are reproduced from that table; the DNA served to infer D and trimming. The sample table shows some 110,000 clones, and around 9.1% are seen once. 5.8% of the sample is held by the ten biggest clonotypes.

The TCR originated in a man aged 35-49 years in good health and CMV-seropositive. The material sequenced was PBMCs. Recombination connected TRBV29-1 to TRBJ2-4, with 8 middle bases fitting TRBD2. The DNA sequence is TGCAGCGTCCGGGGGGGGACTAACGTAAACATTCAGTACTTC. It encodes CSVRGGTNVNIQYF.